This is a list of T cell receptor beta chains from one sample in a study of blood T cell repertoires in COVID-19. Libraries were prepared by immunoSEQ multiplex PCR; TCRdb keeps only in-frame clonotypes and omits some of them. The sample yields 250,000 or so clones, roughly 90% seen once. Sample: PBMCs or T cells enriched from blood (not recorded which). Receptor source: a woman under 40 with acute COVID-19. Each CDR3 is given with its conserved first and last residue. The order of the fields is CDR3 protein, CDR3 DNA, clone size, D gene, J gene, V gene. D genes are given only for firm matches. Clone size is not always given. Where it is, it says once, few, many or a class for expanded clones.

CASSRGGRGDTEAFF,TGTGCCAGCAGCCGGGGGGGCAGGGGTGATACTGAAGCTTTCTTT,-,-,TRBJ1-1,TRBV6-5
CASSRDYNEQFF,TGTGCCAGCAGCCGGGACTACAATGAGCAGTTCTTC,once,-,TRBJ2-1,TRBV7-9
CASSQGGNTIYF,TGTGCCAGCAGCCAGGGGGGAAACACCATATATTTT,-,-,TRBJ1-3,TRBV5-5
CASSPRNLASRTDTQYF,TGTGCCAGCTCACCCAGGAATCTAGCCAGCCGCACAGATACGCAGTATTTT,-,-,TRBJ2-3,TRBV18
CASSSVWAFRDRGRVGEQFF,TGCGCCAGCAGCTCTGTATGGGCCTTCCGGGACAGGGGGCGAGTGGGTGAGCAGTTCTTC,-,TRBD1,TRBJ2-1,TRBV5-1
CASSLDGLAMADTQYF,TGTGCCAGCAGCTTAGATGGCCTAGCGATGGCAGATACGCAGTATTTT,-,-,TRBJ2-3,TRBV11-2
CASSEVRGSTDTQYF,TGCGCCAGCAGTGAAGTGCGGGGGTCCACAGATACGCAGTATTTT,-,TRBD2,TRBJ2-3,TRBV10-1
CASSTTGDGYTF,TGTGCCAGCAGCACAACAGGGGATGGCTACACCTTC,-,TRBD1,TRBJ1-2,TRBV9
CASSQDQAGGTQYF,TGTGCCAGCAGCCAAGATCAGGCAGGGGGTACCCAGTACTTC,-,TRBD1,TRBJ2-5,TRBV3-1/TRBV3-2
CASSPGGANTEAFF,TGTGCCAGCAGTCCAGGGGGCGCGAACACTGAAGCTTTCTTT,-,TRBD1,TRBJ1-1,TRBV6-4
CASRLDRGNTIYF,TGTGCCAGCAGGCTGGACAGAGGGAACACCATATATTTT,-,-,TRBJ1-3,TRBV6-5
CASSQLVQETQYF,TGCGCCAGCAGCCAATTGGTACAGGAGACCCAGTACTTC,-,-,TRBJ2-5,TRBV4-1
CASSRHDREDTEAFF,TGCGCCAGCAGCCGCCATGACAGGGAAGACACTGAAGCTTTCTTT,-,TRBD1,TRBJ1-1,TRBV4-1
CASSRTGIRGEQYF,TGTGCCAGCAGTCGAACAGGGATCCGAGGGGAGCAGTACTTC,-,-,TRBJ2-7,TRBV27
CASSQGLAGALLGSGANVLTF,TGTGCCAGCAGCCAAGGACTAGCGGGGGCCCTCCTCGGCTCTGGGGCCAACGTCCTGACTTTC,-,TRBD2,TRBJ2-6,TRBV3-1/TRBV3-2
CASSLQGGLNTGELFF,TGCGCCAGCAGTCTACAGGGGGGATTAAACACCGGGGAGCTGTTTTTT,-,TRBD1,TRBJ2-2,TRBV4-1
CSASGSTVPNQPQHF,TGCAGTGCTAGTGGGTCAACAGTGCCCAATCAGCCCCAGCATTTT,-,-,TRBJ1-5,TRBV20-1
CASSPWEFLRQTQYF,TGCGCCAGCAGCCCCTGGGAGTTTCTGAGGCAGACCCAGTACTTC,-,-,TRBJ2-5,TRBV4-1
CASGPPGNTEAFF,TGTGCTAGTGGTCCCCCGGGAAACACTGAAGCTTTCTTT,-,-,TRBJ1-1,TRBV12-5
CASSKAPGQFQPQHF,TGTGCCAGCAGCAAAGCCCCGGGACAGTTTCAGCCCCAGCATTTT,-,-,TRBJ1-5,TRBV21-1
CASSLEGAIADTQYF,TGTGCCAGCAGCTTGGAGGGGGCGATAGCGGATACGCAGTATTTT,-,TRBD1,TRBJ2-3,TRBV5-6
CASSAQGNTEAFF,TGCGCCAGCAGTGCCCAGGGGAACACTGAAGCTTTCTTT,-,-,TRBJ1-1,TRBV10-2
CASSPSERSTDTQYF,TGTGCCAGCTCACCATCAGAAAGATCCACAGATACGCAGTATTTT,once,-,TRBJ2-3,TRBV18
CASSLRTGNNEKLFF,TGTGCCAGCTCCCTTCGGACAGGGAATAATGAAAAACTGTTTTTT,few,TRBD1,TRBJ1-4,TRBV18
CASSLRQEDQPQHF,TGTGCCAGCAGCTTGAGACAGGAAGATCAGCCCCAGCATTTT,-,-,TRBJ1-5,TRBV7-8
CASTDRPNEKLFF,TGTGCCAGTACGGACAGACCTAATGAAAAACTGTTTTTT,-,-,TRBJ1-4,TRBV19
CASSIDQGRSYNEQFF,TGTGCCAGTAGTATAGATCAGGGTCGCTCCTACAATGAGCAGTTCTTC,-,-,TRBJ2-1,TRBV19